Presented here are 30 T cell receptor beta chains from one specimen sequenced in a study of read filtering for tumor transcriptome and immune sequencing. The library was built from roughly 400 ng RNA with molecular barcoded adaptors for alpha/delta and beta/gamma chains. TCRdb analysed the reads with MiXCR anew, one entry per CDR3 protein. The repertoire consists of roughly 93,000 distinct CDR3 sequences, with around a fifth occurring once and the leading ten covering 10% to 12%. The sequenced sample was a population of CD138-negative cells sorted from bone marrow. Receptors were obtained from a donor at least 40 years old with multiple myeloma.

Many counts were recorded for this clonotype. This chain joins TRBV7-3 and TRBJ1-1; the D gene is possibly TRBD1 (5 bases). The CDR3 is 15 amino acids. V was clipped by 6 bases and J by 0 bases, with 14 bases between them. Germline values: CDR1 SGHTA, CDR2 FQGTGA. The CDR3 coding sequence is TGTGCCAGCAGTCTCACGGGGCTGATGAACACTGAAGCTTTCTTT. Its protein is CASSLTGLMNTEAFF.

This clonotype was picked up many times. This rearrangement joins TRBV3-1 to TRBJ2-1; 9 nucleotides line up with TRBD1. The CDR3 is 16 residues long. Losses at the gene ends were 5 bases for V and 7 bases for J; bases not matched to a gene: 12. CDR1 and CDR2 from the germline V gene are LGHDT and YNNKEL (reference sequence). CDR3 residues: CASSFPSGTGLNEQFF. CDR3 nucleotides: TGTGCCAGCAGCTTCCCGTCCGGGACAGGGTTGAATGAGCAGTTCTTC.

This chain uses TRBV21-1 with TRBJ2-3; the table's D call, TRBD1, was not checked against the DNA. TRBV21-1 is a documented pseudogene. The CDR3 is 15 amino acids. CDR3 sequence reads: CAGSKSWRGRDTQYF. The CDR3, as DNA: TGTGCCGGCAGCAAAAGTTGGCGGGGGAGAGATACGCAGTATTTT.

In this sample, this clonotype turned up many times. The rearrangement links TRBV3-1 to TRBJ2-4; perhaps D is TRBD1 or TRBD2 (5 bases each). V dropped 4 bases and J dropped 8 bases, with 9 bases sitting between them. CDR3 size: 12 residues. Germline V gene sequence: CDR1 LGHDT, CDR2 YNNKEL (reference sequence). The CDR3 DNA reads TGTGCCAGCAGCCGAGGGGTAGACATTCAGTACTTC. Residues: CASSRGVDIQYF.

This clonotype has ten or more counts. The V call is TRBV20-1, the J call TRBJ1-1, with a tentative D call TRBD1 (5 bases). This CDR3 is built from 13 residues. Germline CDR1 reads DFQATT; CDR2 reads SNEGSKA (reference sequence). The ends were cut back, 0 bases at V and 4 bases at J, with 9 bases in the middle. The CDR3 DNA reads TGCAGTGCTAGAGATCCGGGGGGCACTGAAGCTTTCTTT. Protein sequence: CSARDPGGTEAFF.

This clonotype was detected only a few times. CDR3 sequence reads: CASSLDRGGFYGYTF. The CDR3 DNA reads as TGTGCCAGCAGTTTGGACAGGGGGGGATTCTATGGCTACACCTTC. This rearrangement joins TRBV2 to TRBJ1-2; TRBD1 aligns across 10 bases. The J segment lost 4 bases and the V segment lost 5 bases, leaving 7 bases of the junction unmatched. This CDR3 has 15 residues. CDR1 is SNHLY, CDR2 FYNNEI, per germline.

As concerns this clonotype: One end of the junction does not line up with germline, which may come from a read error. The V and J genes are TRBV29-1 and TRBJ2-5; no clear D gene. Germline V gives CDR1 SQVTM, CDR2 ANQGSEA. There are 13 residues in the CDR3. In nucleotides, the CDR3 is TGCAGCGTTACCCGGACGGACCAAGAAACCCAGTACTTC. It specifies CSVTRTDQETQYF.

This clonotype was counted ten times or more. The chain links TRBV2 to TRBJ2-1, with 13 bases that match TRBD2. Germline-derived CDR1 and CDR2 are SNHLY and FYNNEI. The CDR3 totals 14 residues. J gave up 8 bases and V 5 bases, and 3 bases lay outside the gene matches. In DNA, the CDR3 is TGTGCCAGCAGTACTAGCGGGGGGGCCCATGAGCAGTTCTTC. It codes for CASSTSGGAHEQFF.

At least ten counts were recorded for this clonotype. V and J are TRBV29-1 and TRBJ1-2; D not resolved. V was clipped by 6 bases and J by 0 bases, with 5 bases between them. Germline values: CDR1 SQVTM, CDR2 ANQGSEA. The CDR3 consists of 11 residues. The CDR3 spells CSVESNYGYTF. The DNA for the CDR3 is TGCAGCGTAGAGTCTAACTATGGCTACACCTTC.

Concerning this clonotype itself: A clone one base away is much larger, so this may be a read error. CDR3 region: CATSDGHSTGAFF. In DNA form, the CDR3 reads TGTGCCACCAGTGATGGACACTCAACTGGAGCTTTCTTT. This chain joins TRBV24-1 and TRBJ1-1; D may be TRBD1 (5 bases). The CDR3 spans 13 residues. Looked up from germline, CDR1 is KGHDR and CDR2 is SFDVKD.

The J gene is TRBJ2-7, the V gene TRBV7-3; the D is unclear. Between the trimmed V and J ends, which lost 5 bases and 7 bases, there was a span of 15 bases. Looked up from germline, CDR1 is SGHTA and CDR2 is FQGTGA. CDR3 size: 13 residues. Here the CDR3 reads CASSPSPMEEQYF. Here the CDR3 DNA reads TGTGCCAGCAGCCCGTCGCCTATGGAGGAGCAGTACTTC. Based on the CDR3 plus reference TRBV7-3 and TRBJ2-7, the full variable domain is GAGVSQTPSNKVTEKGKYVELRCDPISGHTALYWYRQSLGQGPEFLIYFQGTGAADDSGLPNDRFFAVRPEGSVSTLKIQRTERGDSAVYLCASSPSPMEEQYFGPGTRLTVT.

V and J are TRBV2 and TRBJ1-5; D uncertain. The CDR3 contains 14 residues. Germline CDR1 and CDR2: SNHLY and FYNNEI. V lost 0 bases, J lost 1 base, and 4 bases lay in between. The CDR3 nucleotides are TGTGCCAGCAGTGAAGCGCGGAGCAATCAGCCCCAGCATTTT. Its translation: CASSEARSNQPQHF.

As DNA, the CDR3 is TGCAGCGTCCGGGAGCCGGGGGATGGCTACACCTTC. Translation gives CSVREPGDGYTF. The V call is TRBV29-1, the J call TRBJ1-2, with TRBD1 as a possible D gene (5 bases). Between the trimmed V and J ends, which lost 6 bases and 6 bases, there was a span of 14 bases. This CDR3 spans 12 amino acids. Germline assignment: CDR1 SQVTM and CDR2 ANQGSEA.

This clonotype was detected ten times or more. The chain has TRBV7-9 and TRBJ1-5; D is undetermined. Germline V gives CDR1 SEHNR, CDR2 FQNEAQ (reference sequence). Trimming took off 2 bases at V and 0 bases at J, with 11 bases between the two ends. This CDR3 contains 16 residues. The CDR3 coding sequence is TGTGCCAGCAGCTTATTACCCACCCATAGCAATCAGCCCCAGCATTTT. Translating it yields CASSLLPTHSNQPQHF.

As regards this clonotype: One junction end does not reproduce the germline sequence, and a read error may be involved. V is TRBV2 and J is TRBJ2-1, with D possibly matching TRBD2 (6 bases). This CDR3 comprises 14 residues. Germline V CDR1 and CDR2: SNHLY, FYNNEI. Here the CDR3 DNA reads TGTGCCAGCAGCCCGTCCGGGGGTTACGATGAGCAGTCCTTC. Protein: CASSPSGGYDEQSF.

This clonotype was detected ten times or more. The rearrangement uses TRBV6-2 or TRBV6-3 and TRBJ2-5, with D perhaps TRBD1 (6 bases). Germline loops: CDR1 MNHEY, CDR2 SVGEGT. CDR3 length: 14 amino acids. Trimming pared 1 base from V and 4 bases from J, leaving 10 bases between. The CDR3 nucleotides are TGTGCCAGCAGTTACTACAGGGCTCGAGAGACCCAGTACTTC. Translating it yields CASSYYRARETQYF.

In regard to this clonotype: It may be a read error: a sequence one base away is much more abundant. The chain has TRBV7-6 and TRBJ1-4, with 7 bases matching TRBD1. Germline CDR1 is SGHVS and CDR2 is FNYEAQ. The CDR3 covers 15 residues. CDR3 protein: CASSLTGTVNEKLSF. As DNA, the CDR3 is TGTGCCAGCAGCTTGACCGGGACAGTAAATGAAAAACTGTCTTTT.

This clonotype was counted many times. The chain employs TRBV20-1 and TRBJ2-3; 7 bases are shared with TRBD2. J lost 5 bases, V lost 5 bases, and 10 bases had no gene match. CDR1 and CDR2 (germline): DFQATT, SNEGSKA (reference sequence). This CDR3 region has 14 residues. CDR3 DNA sequence: TGCAGTGCTGGGGAACTAGCGTATATAGATACGCAGTATTTT. Protein: CSAGELAYIDTQYF.

This clonotype was counted ten times or more. The genes are TRBV5-4 and TRBJ1-4; 7 bases are shared with TRBD1. Germline loops: CDR1 SGHNT, CDR2 YYREEE (reference sequence). The CDR3 sequence is 20 residues long. V shed 2 bases and J 0 bases; nucleotides not matched to a gene: 16. For the CDR3, the DNA is TGTGCCAGCAGCTTTGAAAGGGATCCGGGACAGTACGCAACTAATGAAAAACTGTTTTTT. Amino acid sequence: CASSFERDPGQYATNEKLFF.

The sample holds many counts of this clonotype. J is TRBJ1-6 and V is TRBV12-3 or TRBV12-4, with TRBD1 as a possible D gene (5 bases). The CDR3 runs to 15 residues. V lost 6 bases to trimming and J lost 0 bases, with 9 bases between them. DNA for the CDR3: TGTGCCAGCAGCGACAGAAGCTCCTATAATTCACCCCTCCACTTT. The encoded protein is CASSDRSSYNSPLHF.

Points on this clonotype: Given a much more abundant clone one base away, this may be a read error. The rearrangement links TRBV5-1 to TRBJ2-7; possible D gene TRBD2, 5 bases. This CDR3 is built from 14 residues. V shed 3 bases and J shed 5 bases, with 15 bases lying between them. Germline V gene sequence: CDR1 SGHRS, CDR2 YFSETQ. Here the CDR3 reads CASSSMNRENEQYF. The CDR3 DNA reads as TGCGCCAGCAGCTCGATGAACCGGGAAAACGAGCAGTACTTC. The entire variable domain, with the rest obtained from reference TRBV5-1 and TRBJ2-7, is as follows: KAGVTQTPRYLIKTRGQQVTLSCSPISGHRSVSWYQQTPGQGLQFLFEYFSETQRNKGNFPGRFSGRQFSNSRSEMNVSTLELGDSALYLCASSSMNRENEQYFGPGTRLTVT.

This clonotype occurred many times. V usage is TRBV28 and J usage is TRBJ1-4, with TRBD1 as a possible D gene (6 bases). Germline V lookup: CDR1 MDHEN, CDR2 SYDVKM. V shed 5 bases and J shed 14 bases, with 21 bases lying between them. There are 14 residues in the CDR3. DNA of the CDR3: TGTGCCAGCAGTACCGGGACAAGCACTGAGAGCCTGTTTTTT. Encoded protein: CASSTGTSTESLFF.

The table lists this clonotype with many counts. The chain couples TRBV28 to TRBJ1-5, with 8 bases fitting TRBD1. Germline V CDR1 and CDR2: MDHEN, SYDVKM. The CDR3 runs to 17 residues. The J segment lost 0 bases and the V segment lost 6 bases, leaving 10 bases of the junction unmatched. The CDR3 DNA reads as TGTGCCAGCAGCTCCGGGACAGGAATTTATAGCAATCAGCCCCAGCATTTT. Translated, it gives CASSSGTGIYSNQPQHF.

The chain joins TRBV29-1 to TRBJ1-1; 7 nucleotides match TRBD1. The CDR3 contains 14 residues. V was pared by 4 bases and J by 0 bases, with 5 bases of the junction left unmatched. Germline loops: CDR1 SQVTM, CDR2 ANQGSEA. The CDR3 DNA reads as TGCAGCGTTGTTCCGGGACAGATGAACACTGAAGCTTTCTTT. Its translation is CSVVPGQMNTEAFF.

As for this clonotype: This may stem from a read error, because a much larger clone lies one nucleotide away. This chain links TRBV29-1 with TRBJ2-5; D ambiguous. V dropped 5 bases and J dropped 1 base, with 11 bases sitting between them. Germline V lookup: CDR1 SQVTM, CDR2 ANQGSEA. The CDR3 is 13 residues long. CDR3 sequence (DNA): TGCAGCGTTACCATGCAAGTCCAAGAGACCCAGTACTTC. Translation: CSVTMQVQETQYF.

Notes on this clonotype: A much larger clone differs by one base, so this may be a read error. V is TRBV20-1 and J is TRBJ2-1; D possibly corresponds to TRBD2 (5 bases). The CDR3 covers 14 residues. The germline V gene has CDR1 DFQATT and CDR2 SNEGSKA (reference sequence). CDR3 DNA: TGCAGTGCTAGACTAGCTCCAATCTACAATGGGCAGTTCTTC. Residues: CSARLAPIYNGQFF.

The chain employs TRBV29-1 and TRBJ2-5, with a tentative D call TRBD2 (5 bases). The V gene's germline CDR1 is SQVTM and CDR2 ANQGSEA. This CDR3 is 14 amino acids long. Trimming took off 4 bases at V and 2 bases at J, with 14 bases between the two ends. Written as DNA, the CDR3 is TGCAGCGTTGTCCCCGGGATATTGCAAGAGACCCAGTACTTC. Encoded protein: CSVVPGILQETQYF.

The genes are TRBV12-3 or TRBV12-4 and TRBJ2-2; D remains ambiguous. V was clipped by 7 bases and J by 1 base, with 10 bases between them. CDR3 size: 14 residues. CDR3 sequence reads: CASTRRENTGELFF. The CDR3 nucleotides are TGTGCCAGCACTCGAAGGGAGAACACCGGGGAGCTGTTTTTT.

This clonotype was recorded many times. The V gene is TRBV7-9, the J gene TRBJ1-1; TRBD1 is a possible D gene (5 bases). Trimming pared 5 bases from V and 11 bases from J, leaving 18 bases between. Germline V gives CDR1 SEHNR, CDR2 FQNEAQ (reference sequence). This CDR3 has 13 residues. CDR3 bases: TGTGCCAGCAGCCTAGTGGGACTGGTGGGGGCTTTCTTT. Its protein product is CASSLVGLVGAFF. The whole variable domain, remainder taken from reference TRBV7-9 and TRBJ1-1, is DTGVSQNPRHKITKRGQNVTFRCDPISEHNRLYWYRQTLGQGPEFLTYFQNEAQLEKSRLLSDRFSAERPKGSFSTLEIQRTEQGDSAMYLCASSLVGLVGAFFGQGTRLTVV.

Regarding this clonotype: A much bigger clone sits one base away, suggesting this may be a read error. V gene TRBV5-1 combines with J gene TRBJ2-2; TRBD1 or TRBD2 may be the D gene (5 bases each). Germline V lookup: CDR1 SGHRS, CDR2 YFSETQ. The CDR3 runs to 15 residues. CDR3 sequence (DNA): TGCGCCAGCAGCTCTTCAGGCTGGGGGACCGGGGATCTGTTTTTT. Translation: CASSSSGWGTGDLFF.